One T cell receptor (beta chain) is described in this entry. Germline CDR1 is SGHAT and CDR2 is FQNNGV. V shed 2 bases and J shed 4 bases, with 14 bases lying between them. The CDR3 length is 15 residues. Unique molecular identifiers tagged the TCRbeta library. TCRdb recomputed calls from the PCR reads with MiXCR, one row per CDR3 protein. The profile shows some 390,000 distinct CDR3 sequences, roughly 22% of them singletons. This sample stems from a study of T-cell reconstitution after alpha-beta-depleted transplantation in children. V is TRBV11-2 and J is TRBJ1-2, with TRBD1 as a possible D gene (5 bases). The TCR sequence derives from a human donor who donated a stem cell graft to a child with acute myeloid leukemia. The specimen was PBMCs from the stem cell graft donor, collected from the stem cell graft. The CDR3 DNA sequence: TGTGCCAGCAGCTTATCGAGGGGCGCTCTCTATGGCTACACCTTC. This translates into CASSLSRGALYGYTF.